This T cell receptor (beta chain) was recovered during a study of T cell changes during pregnancy in multiple sclerosis. Profiled with immunoSEQ multiplex PCR; TCRdb holds only in-frame clones, not every one. The sample holds 70,000 to 95,000 clones; over 85% are singletons and the top ten take approximately 1.7%. The CDR3 is 13 amino acids. Trimming left V 0 bases short and J 7 bases short, with 10 bases between. Germline V gene lookup returns CDR1 SGHAT and CDR2 FQNNGV. The sequence was obtained from a female donor in good health, enrolled as a control in a pregnancy study. Sequencing used peripheral blood, obtained after pregnancy. The chain employs TRBV11-2 and TRBJ2-7, with D possibly TRBD2 on 5 matching bases. The CDR3 bases are TGTGCCAGCAGCTTAGATCGTCGGGGAGAGCAGTACTTC. As protein: CASSLDRRGEQYF.